This is a list of T cell receptor beta chains from one sample in a study of regulatory T cells in long-lasting Graves disease. Each CDR3 protein gets one entry after TCRdb re-called the multiplex PCR reads with MiXCR. The repertoire has about 470,000 distinct CDR3 sequences, around a fifth of them found once; the top ten carry roughly 7%. Sequencing was performed on peripheral blood mononuclear cells (PBMCs), taken when the disease was refractory, from a patient treated with antithyroid drugs. The receptors here all came from a female donor with Graves disease. Each CDR3 is given with its conserved first and last residue. Each record gives: D gene, V gene, J gene, clone size, CDR3 protein, CDR3 DNA. D genes are given only for firm matches. Clone size is shown for a subset of rows, as once, few, many or a class of expanded clone.

NA,TRBV10-3,TRBJ2-5,NA,CAISESSQGKETQYF,TGTGCCATCAGTGAGAGCTCGCAGGGGAAAGAGACCCAGTACTTC
NA,TRBV7-9,TRBJ1-2,NA,CASSQTLGGAEDYGYTF,TGTGCCAGCAGCCAAACACTAGGGGGGGCCGAGGACTATGGCTACACCTTC
NA,TRBV6-1,TRBJ2-2,many,CASSRLRQRSNTGELFF,TGTGCCAGCAGTAGACTTCGACAGCGATCTAACACCGGGGAGCTGTTTTTT
NA,TRBV24-1,TRBJ2-5,many,CATRRQPQETQYF,TGTGCCACCCGAAGACAGCCACAAGAGACCCAGTACTTC
TRBD2,TRBV19,TRBJ2-7,NA,CASSITSGSPYEQYF,TGTGCCAGTAGTATAACTAGCGGGAGCCCATACGAGCAGTACTTC
TRBD1,TRBV28,TRBJ2-7,few,CASSLAIGQGSYEQYF,TGTGCCAGCAGTTTGGCCATAGGACAGGGCTCCTACGAGCAGTACTTC
NA,TRBV3-1,TRBJ1-2,few,CASSPVGHYYGYTF,TGTGCCAGCAGCCCGGTCGGACACTACTATGGCTACACCTTC
TRBD1,TRBV28,TRBJ2-7,NA,CASSSGTGAKQYF,TGTGCCAGCAGTTCCGGGACAGGGGCAAAGCAGTACTTC
NA,TRBV3-1,TRBJ2-7,few,CASSQVSNEQYF,TGTGCCAGCAGCCAAGTTTCCAACGAGCAGTACTTC
NA,TRBV28,TRBJ1-1,many,CASGTKMGPRVAFF,TGTGCCAGCGGGACGAAGATGGGCCCTCGGGTAGCTTTCTTT
NA,TRBV28,TRBJ2-2,many,CASSLLTANTGELFF,TGTGCCAGCAGTTTATTAACAGCGAACACCGGGGAGCTGTTTTTT
NA,TRBV15,TRBJ1-5,many,CATSTTVSNQPQHF,TGTGCCACCAGCACGACAGTTAGCAATCAGCCCCAGCATTTT
TRBD1,TRBV24-1,TRBJ1-2,NA,CATSDDPGQGGYGYTF,TGTGCCACCAGTGATGATCCGGGACAGGGTGGCTATGGCTACACCTTC
TRBD1,TRBV6-5,TRBJ1-6,many,CASSYLGQGNSPLHF,TGTGCCAGCAGTTACCTCGGACAGGGGAATTCACCCCTCCACTTT
NA,TRBV7-2,TRBJ2-5,few,CASSLNAGETQYF,TGTGCCAGCAGCTTAAACGCGGGGGAGACCCAGTACTTC
TRBD1,TRBV6-5,TRBJ2-7,NA,CASSYSLTGSEQYF,TGTGCCAGCAGTTACTCGTTGACAGGGAGCGAGCAGTACTTC
NA,TRBV12-3/TRBV12-4,TRBJ1-2,NA,CASSLGAKERGYTF,TGTGCCAGCAGTTTAGGGGCAAAGGAACGTGGCTACACCTTC
NA,TRBV7-9,TRBJ2-6,NA,CASSLSLGRANVLTF,TGTGCCAGCAGCCTTTCCTTAGGGAGGGCCAACGTCCTGACTTTC
NA,TRBV20-1,TRBJ2-5,many,CSARVVRIETQYF,TGCAGTGCTAGGGTAGTTCGCATTGAGACCCAGTACTTC
TRBD2,TRBV12-3/TRBV12-4,TRBJ2-1,NA,CAIRLAAYNEQFF,TGTGCCATCCGACTAGCGGCCTACAATGAGCAGTTCTTC
TRBD1,TRBV28,TRBJ2-7,many,CASSSIQGVDYEQYF,TGTGCCAGCAGTTCCATACAGGGGGTGGACTACGAGCAGTACTTC
TRBD1,TRBV12-5,TRBJ2-3,NA,CASGLDRGDTQYF,TGTGCTAGTGGTTTGGACAGGGGCGATACGCAGTATTTT
TRBD1,TRBV20-1,TRBJ1-2,NA,CSAAQGAYSYTF,TGCAGTGCTGCACAGGGGGCTTATAGCTACACCTTC
NA,TRBV5-1,TRBJ1-1,many,CASSLGNRVGTEAFF,TGCGCCAGCAGCTTGGGGAACAGGGTAGGCACTGAAGCTTTCTTT
NA,TRBV7-3,TRBJ1-1,NA,CASSLELAGKGTEAFF,TGTGCCAGCAGCTTAGAATTGGCAGGTAAAGGCACTGAAGCTTTCTTT
NA,TRBV4-1,TRBJ2-5,NA,CASSQEPGERGSGETQYF,TGCGCCAGCAGCCAAGAACCTGGCGAGAGGGGGAGTGGGGAGACCCAGTACTTC
TRBD2,TRBV28,TRBJ2-1,few,CASSGFGGSTYNEQFF,TGTGCCAGCAGTGGGTTTGGCGGGAGTACCTACAATGAGCAGTTCTTC
TRBD2,TRBV7-3,TRBJ2-1,NA,CASSLLAGTGEQFF,TGTGCCAGCAGCTTACTAGCGGGTACGGGTGAGCAGTTCTTC
NA,TRBV7-2,TRBJ1-1,many,CASSLPREGWNTEAFF,TGTGCCAGCAGCTTACCTCGGGAGGGATGGAACACTGAAGCTTTCTTT
NA,TRBV7-8,TRBJ1-1,many,CASKLAPGGEAFF,TGTGCCTCAAAGCTGGCACCTGGGGGTGAAGCTTTCTTT
NA,TRBV28,TRBJ2-7,many,CASSPDRRTYEQYF,TGTGCCAGCAGTCCCGACAGGCGAACCTACGAGCAGTACTTC
NA,TRBV28,TRBJ1-6,many,CASSVGSVSHYNSPLHF,TGTGCCAGCAGTGTCGGCTCAGTCTCCCACTATAATTCACCCCTCCACTTT
TRBD2,TRBV7-9,TRBJ2-3,NA,CASSLSLAGVSTDTQYF,TGTGCCAGCAGCTTATCCCTAGCGGGAGTGAGCACAGATACGCAGTATTTT
NA,TRBV3-1,TRBJ2-7,NA,CASSQDHPGLEQYF,TGTGCCAGCAGCCAAGATCACCCGGGGCTGGAGCAGTACTTC
NA,TRBV25-1,TRBJ2-7,NA,CASSELYPYEQYF,TGTGCCAGCAGTGAATTGTACCCCTACGAGCAGTACTTC
NA,TRBV11-2,TRBJ1-4,NA,CASSSLRAEKLFF,TGTGCCAGCAGCTCCCTTCGGGCTGAAAAACTGTTTTTT
NA,TRBV27,TRBJ1-5,many,CASSFGDNNQPQHF,TGTGCCAGCAGTTTCGGGGATAACAATCAGCCCCAGCATTTT
TRBD2,TRBV20-1,TRBJ2-3,few,CSARDGAAGGADTQYF,TGCAGTGCTAGAGATGGTGCGGCGGGAGGCGCAGATACGCAGTATTTT
NA,TRBV12-3/TRBV12-4,TRBJ2-7,many,CASSLSAKGLYEQYF,TGTGCCAGCAGTTTATCTGCGAAGGGGCTTTACGAGCAGTACTTC
NA,TRBV3-1,TRBJ2-7,few,CASSQVLADEQYF,TGTGCCAGCAGCCAAGTACTGGCGGACGAGCAGTACTTC
NA,TRBV28,TRBJ1-3,many,CASSEGGPGNTIYF,TGTGCCAGCAGTGAGGGGGGCCCTGGAAACACCATATATTTT
NA,TRBV19,TRBJ2-5,NA,CASSSPWGSQSVETQYF,TGTGCCAGTAGTTCCCCCTGGGGCTCCCAAAGTGTGGAGACCCAGTACTTC